The 22 T cell receptor beta chains below all came from one sample that was sequenced in a study of memory CD4+ T cells and cytomegalovirus serostatus. Here immunoSEQ multiplex PCR was the method, and the copy in TCRdb shows in-frame clones only, minus some. The sample gives over 35,000 clones, around 84% of which show up once; roughly 0.8% is in the top ten. The sort gate was single viable CD3+CD4+CD8-CD45RO+ cells for memory CD4+ T cells. Sequenced material: memory CD4+ T cells from blood. The receptors shown here come from an adult in good health and CMV-seronegative.

The V call is TRBV30, the J call TRBJ2-2, with D perhaps TRBD1 or TRBD2 (6 bases each). V was shortened by 0 bases and J by 6 bases, with 8 bases between the two germline ends. CDR3 length: 13 residues. The germline V gene has CDR1 GTSNPN and CDR2 SVGIG (reference sequence). DNA for the CDR3: TGTGCCTGGAGTGTAGGGGGGCCCGGGGAGCTGTTTTTT. It codes for CAWSVGGPGELFF.

The sample holds a few counts of this clone. The gene calls are TRBV5-4 and TRBJ2-1; TRBD2 is a possible D gene (7 bases). The CDR3 spans 15 residues. Germline V gene data show CDR1 as SGHNT and CDR2 as YYREEE (reference sequence). V lost 4 bases and J 10 bases, leaving 21 bases between the germline ends. The DNA of the CDR3 is TGTGCCAGCAGCCTGGGGGCGGGGGCTGGCGGGGAGCAGTTCTTC. Translation: CASSLGAGAGGEQFF. Drawing the rest from reference TRBV5-4 and TRBJ2-1, the complete variable domain is ETGVTQSPTHLIKTRGQQVTLRCSSQSGHNTVSWYQQALGQGPQFIFQYYREEENGRGNFPPRFSGLQFPNYSSELNVNALELDDSALYLCASSLGAGAGGEQFFGPGTRLTVL.

This chain joins TRBV9 and TRBJ2-1; TRBD2 agrees at 16 bases. The CDR3 consists of 18 residues. Germline V CDR1 and CDR2: SGDLS, YYNGEE. The J segment lost 2 bases and the V segment lost 3 bases, leaving 5 bases of the junction unmatched. The chain's CDR3 is CASSAGLAGGIPYNEQFF. CDR3 DNA sequence: TGTGCCAGCAGCGCGGGACTAGCGGGGGGGATACCCTACAATGAGCAGTTCTTC.

This clone was counted once. CDR3 DNA: TGTGCCAGCAGCTTAGTAAATGGGCGCGGTGAGACCCAGTACTTC. Its translation is CASSLVNGRGETQYF. The chain is built from TRBV7-8 and TRBJ2-5; no reliable D call. V lost 1 base and J lost 5, with 14 bases in between. This CDR3 has 15 amino acids. Germline CDR1 SGHVS, CDR2 FQNEAQ.

The count of this clone is one. Because the CDR3's place on the DNA is in doubt, the DNA is left out and the CDR3 is given as listed by TCRdb. J is TRBJ2-7 and V is TRBV6-6; TRBD1, the D gene given by the table, was not confirmed from the DNA. Germline lookup yields CDR1 MNHNY and CDR2 SVGAGI (reference sequence). The CDR3 adds up to 15 amino acids, both ends counted. The CDR3 protein is CASYPSGQGAREQYF.

This clone was seen a few times. The J gene is TRBJ1-3, the V gene TRBV5-1, with 7 bases lining up with TRBD1. CDR1 SGHRS and CDR2 YFSETQ come from the germline V gene. V shed 0 bases and J 4 bases; nucleotides not matched to a gene: 4. This CDR3 region has 15 residues. This chain's CDR3 is CASSLEGGQGNTIYF. The DNA for the CDR3 is TGCGCCAGCAGCTTGGAGGGGGGACAGGGAAACACCATATATTTT.

The chain links TRBV30 to TRBJ2-5; D uncertain. The J call may be in error: the DNA end matches TRBJ2-7 better. From germline, CDR1 is GTSNPN and CDR2 SVGIG (reference sequence). CDR3 length equals 13 residues. CDR3 loop: CAWSVHPTYEQYF. The CDR3 region has the DNA TGTGCCTGGAGTGTTCACCCCACCTACGAGCAGTACTTC.

This rearrangement joins TRBV6-5 to TRBJ1-5; possibly TRBD1 for D (6 bases). V was cut by 6 bases and J by 5 bases, with 17 bases left in between. The CDR3 consists of 15 residues. Germline values: CDR1 MNHEY, CDR2 SVGAGI. CDR3 in DNA: TGTGCCAGCAGCCCGGGAGGGGGGGCGTATCAGCCCCAGCATTTT. It yields the protein CASSPGGGAYQPQHF.

V usage is TRBV7-3 and J usage is TRBJ1-5, with D possibly matching TRBD1 (6 bases). The CDR3 runs 12 residues. The V end lost 9 bases, the J end lost 7 bases, and 13 bases lay between the germline ends. The V gene's germline CDR1 is SGHTA and CDR2 FQGTGA. The CDR3 DNA reads as TGTGCCAGAGGGACAACGAGACAGCCCCAGCATTTT. It yields the protein CARGTTRQPQHF.

The chain has TRBV5-1 and TRBJ1-1; the match to TRBD1 covers 7 bases. The ends lost 7 bases at V and 5 bases at J; junction bases unmatched: 8. This CDR3 region has 13 residues. Germline lookup yields CDR1 SGHRS and CDR2 YFSETQ. This CDR3 reads CASGEQGLTEAFF. The CDR3 DNA sequence: TGCGCCAGCGGAGAACAGGGGTTGACTGAAGCTTTCTTT.

As DNA, the CDR3 is TGTGCCAGTAGTGAACAAGGGCCGAACACCGGGGAGCTGTTTTTT. Translation gives CASSEQGPNTGELFF. The V call is TRBV19, the J call TRBJ2-2; no reliable D call. The germline V gene has CDR1 LNHDA and CDR2 SQIVND (reference sequence). This CDR3 has 15 residues. The ends were cut back, 5 bases at V and 0 bases at J, with 10 bases in the middle.

The gene calls are TRBV5-6 and TRBJ1-1, with D possibly being TRBD1 (6 bases). This CDR3 region has 15 residues. V lost 5 bases to trimming and J lost 3 bases, with 17 bases between them. CDR1 is SGHDT, CDR2 YYEEEE, per germline. This CDR3 reads CASSSYRAGDTEAFF. The CDR3, as DNA: TGTGCCAGCAGTTCTTACAGGGCGGGGGACACTGAAGCTTTCTTT.

This clone turned up a few times. This chain connects TRBV14 to TRBJ2-2; 8 bases are shared with TRBD2. The CDR3 runs 16 residues. Germline CDR1 SGHDN, CDR2 FVKESK. The J segment lost 3 bases and the V segment lost 1 base, leaving 4 bases of the junction unmatched. The CDR3 bases are TGTGCCAGCAGCCAAGGTTCACTAGCGGACACCGGGGAGCTGTTTTTT. It translates to CASSQGSLADTGELFF. Full variable domain (rest looked up from reference TRBV14 and TRBJ2-2): EAGVTQFPSHSVIEKGQTVTLRCDPISGHDNLYWYRRVMGKEIKFLLHFVKESKQDESGMPNNRFLAERTGGTYSTLKVQPAELEDSGVYFCASSQGSLADTGELFFGEGSRLTVL.

The J gene is TRBJ2-1, the V gene TRBV7-8, with 9 bases matching TRBD2. There are 17 residues in the CDR3. Germline trimming cut 3 bases from V and 4 bases from J; bases unmatched to any gene: 10. Germline CDR1 is SGHVS and CDR2 is FQNEAQ. CDR3 in DNA: TGTGCCAGCAGCTTTTTCTCGAGCGGGGGGTCTTACAATGAGCAGTTCTTC. Translation: CASSFFSSGGSYNEQFF.

The chain couples TRBV19 to TRBJ1-5; D gene unclear. In germline, CDR1 is LNHDA, CDR2 SQIVND (reference sequence). This CDR3 region has 14 residues. Trimming shortened V by 3 bases and J by 7 bases, and 13 bases separated the two germline ends. The CDR3 spells CASSILGRFQPQHF. The CDR3 bases are TGTGCCAGTAGTATTTTAGGCAGGTTCCAGCCCCAGCATTTT.

The sample holds one count of this clone. This sequence joins TRBV11-2 and TRBJ2-7, with 10 bases that match TRBD1. In germline, CDR1 is SGHAT, CDR2 FQNNGV. Trimming cost V 5 bases and J 3 bases; bases outside gene matches: 7. The CDR3 sequence is 15 residues long. The CDR3 sequence is CASSPQTGGGYEQYF. The CDR3 nucleotides are TGTGCCAGCAGCCCTCAGACAGGGGGCGGCTACGAGCAGTACTTC.

J is TRBJ2-3 and V is TRBV12-5; D ambiguous. Trimming left V 1 base short and J 4 bases short, with 0 bases between. CDR1 and CDR2 from the germline V gene are LGHNT and FRNRAP. The CDR3 runs to 11 residues. The CDR3 reads CASGLADTQYF. For the CDR3, the DNA is TGTGCTAGTGGTTTGGCAGATACGCAGTATTTT. The entire variable domain, with the rest obtained from reference TRBV12-5 and TRBJ2-3, is as follows: DARVTQTPRHKVTEMGQEVTMRCQPILGHNTVFWYRQTMMQGLELLAYFRNRAPLDDSGMPKDRFSAEMPDATLATLKIQPSEPRDSAVYFCASGLADTQYFGPGTRLTVL.

The rearrangement joins TRBV19 to TRBJ1-1; TRBD1 aligns across 8 bases. V dropped 5 bases and J dropped 1; count of bases not matched to a gene: 0. This CDR3 contains 13 residues. Germline CDR1 reads LNHDA; CDR2 reads SQIVND (reference sequence). CDR3 nucleotide sequence: TGTGCCAGTAGTGGACAGGGGAACACTGAAGCTTTCTTT. Protein: CASSGQGNTEAFF.

A remark on this clone: Distinct nucleotide sequences in the sample also encode this CDR3. The chain carries TRBV4-2 and TRBJ2-5, with TRBD2 identical over 9 bases. The V gene's germline CDR1 is LGHNA and CDR2 YNFKEQ. Unmatched junction bases numbered 6, after V lost 0 bases and J lost 4 bases. The CDR3 runs 16 residues. CDR3 sequence reads: CASSQEGGGARETQYF. In nucleotides, the CDR3 is TGTGCCAGCAGCCAAGAGGGCGGGGGGGCCCGAGAGACCCAGTACTTC.

V gene TRBV18 combines with J gene TRBJ2-6; 7 positions agree with TRBD1. The V gene's germline CDR1 is KGHSH and CDR2 LQKENI. This CDR3 has 15 amino acids. The ends lost 5 bases at V and 4 bases at J; junction bases unmatched: 5. The CDR3: CASSLDRAGANVLTF. The CDR3 nucleotides are TGTGCCAGCTCATTAGACAGGGCCGGGGCCAACGTCCTGACTTTC.

This clone was observed once. The chain couples TRBV27 to TRBJ1-5; 7 bases line up with TRBD1. This CDR3 is 16 amino acids long. The V and J ends lost 3 bases and 8 bases, in that order; junction bases with no gene match: 13. From germline, CDR1 is MNHEY and CDR2 SMNVEV (reference sequence). The CDR3, as DNA: TGTGCCAGCAGTTTGGGAGGGGGCTTCTTACAGAAGCCCCAGCATTTT. It specifies CASSLGGGFLQKPQHF.

This clone turned up a few times. The J gene is TRBJ2-7, the V gene TRBV10-1; perhaps TRBD1 as D (5 bases). The CDR3 loop spans 14 amino acids. Trimming left V 3 bases short and J 5 bases short, with 14 bases between. Germline V lookup: CDR1 WNHNN, CDR2 SYGVQD (reference sequence). The CDR3 DNA follows: TGCGCCAGCAGTGACAGGGCAGTAACGGACGAGCAGTACTTC. It translates to CASSDRAVTDEQYF.